The rows below give T cell receptor beta chains drawn from one sample of a study of shared clonotypes between healthy human individuals. Profiled with immunoSEQ multiplex PCR; TCRdb holds only in-frame clones, not every one. The sample has about 2,200,000 clones, 90% to 95% seen once; the top ten hold 1.7%. The sequencing input was naive CD8+ T cells from PBMCs. The receptors here all came from a man younger than 30 in good health. Some clones in this sample may be carry-over from other donors' samples. The CDR3 runs from the conserved cysteine through the conserved F or W. The D gene is left open where the match is weak.

V gene	D gene	J gene	CDR3 protein
TRBV27	-	TRBJ1-3	CASKDHPGSGNTIYF
TRBV5-1	-	TRBJ1-1	CASSLASASGSTEAFF
TRBV7-9	TRBD1	TRBJ2-7	CASSPWDRASSEQYF
TRBV9	-	TRBJ1-3	CASSVLSGNTIYF
TRBV4-2	-	TRBJ1-2	CASSPIPGTVNGYTF
TRBV28	-	TRBJ2-4	CASSLLVGDRSSQYF
TRBV19	-	TRBJ1-3	CASSILLSSGNTIYF
TRBV27	-	TRBJ2-7	CASSEGTTEYF
TRBV9	TRBD2	TRBJ2-7	CASSEGLAGSSYEQYF
TRBV28	TRBD1	TRBJ2-3	CASSFRTARTQGAMDTQYF
TRBV7-2	TRBD2	TRBJ2-1	CASSLGLAGFYNEQFF
TRBV9	TRBD2	TRBJ2-1	CASSVDGGSSYNEQFF
TRBV15	-	TRBJ2-3	CATSTHLGGNPDTQYF
TRBV13	-	TRBJ1-4	CASSLRAGDEKLFF
TRBV6-5	-	TRBJ2-7	CASSYRGSPQYF
TRBV5-6	TRBD2	TRBJ2-3	CASSTGSGGSPDTQYF
TRBV28	-	TRBJ2-7	CASSLIRGRTEQYF
TRBV7-8	TRBD2	TRBJ2-1	CASSPQPGTSGNEGKDEQFF
TRBV14	-	TRBJ1-1	CASSQEAGVAFF